What follows describes a single T cell receptor (beta chain). Per the original data handling: Estimation of nucleated cell counts relied on the amplification of reference gene primers. Using immunoSEQ multiplex PCR, the repertoire was profiled, and TCRdb retains in-frame clones only, with some absent. Clonal size and the V and J genes are those of that table, whereas D and trimming came from the DNA. Of approximately 210,000 clones detected, roughly 85% appear once; the ten largest clones hold approximately 2.1%. The record originates from a study of blood T cell repertoires in COVID-19. Whole-study context: Sites across the United States, Italy and Spain contributed samples from acute and convalescent COVID-19. Sources were T cells, B-cell-depleted T cells, or PBMCs; the material itself was cDNA or gDNA.

Germline V gene data show CDR1 as LGHNA and CDR2 as YSLEER. V lost 5 bases and J lost 3; bases outside the gene matches: 3. The CDR3 contains 15 residues. The clonotype originates from a man between 25 and 39 years old who had recovered from COVID-19. V and J are TRBV4-3 and TRBJ2-7, with 14 bases that match TRBD2. Sequencing was performed on peripheral blood. The CDR3 DNA reads as TGCGCCAGCAGCTATGGACTAGCGGGGGGCTACGAGCAGTACTTC. This gives the protein CASSYGLAGGYEQYF.